These T cell receptor beta chains were read from a single sample in a study of blood T cells in healthy people across ages. MiXCR, applied by TCRdb to the 5' RACE reads, yields one record per CDR3 protein. The data contain almost 800,000 distinct CDR3 sequences, about three fifths of them singletons. Source material: blood. The receptors originated from a man aged 25-45 years in good health. Both conserved end residues are part of each CDR3. Each record gives: V gene, J gene, CDR3 protein.

TRBV4-2	TRBJ2-7	CASSQEREPFYEQYF
TRBV20-1	TRBJ2-7	CSARTAGEQYF
TRBV12-3/TRBV12-4	TRBJ2-3	CASMRPDMQYF
TRBV6-5	TRBJ2-5	CASKEAGFLETQYF
TRBV5-1	TRBJ2-1	CASRDLGNEQFF
TRBV6-5	TRBJ1-4	CASSYSQAGEKLFF
TRBV27	TRBJ2-7	CASSLLASGSEQYF
TRBV7-2	TRBJ2-1	CASSKPGTSNEQFF
TRBV20-1	.	CSVQSASGGTFGETQYF
TRBV4-2	TRBJ2-3	CASSQDSTGGGVADTQYF
TRBV3-1	.	CASSVTTHSYNEQYF
TRBV7-2	TRBJ2-6	CASSDRQGTRSGANVLTF
TRBV24-1	TRBJ2-5	CATSENSGVGGTQYF
TRBV7-9	TRBJ2-1	CASSSESGAGGYEQFF
TRBV6-2/TRBV6-3	TRBJ2-3	CASSPIAGNTDTQYF
TRBV20-1	TRBJ2-3	CSARADPDTQYF
TRBV20-1	TRBJ1-2	CSVNIQGGKGYTF
TRBV7-8	TRBJ2-1	CASSLQDGGNEQFF
TRBV7-2	TRBJ2-3	CASNPGQGLSDTQYF
TRBV4-2	TRBJ1-2	CASSQERQALNGYTF
TRBV2	TRBJ1-5	CASSEALLRQSYQPQHF
TRBV12-3/TRBV12-4	TRBJ2-1	CASSFSQSVVQFF
TRBV4-2	TRBJ2-2	CASSQATSSGGELFF
TRBV10-3	TRBJ2-1	CAISDPGLAYNEQFF
TRBV6-6	TRBJ2-1	CTSYTREGGKNEQFF
TRBV28	TRBJ2-5	CASSSLPIRGVQETQYF
TRBV12-3/TRBV12-4	TRBJ2-1	CASSPERGKSYNEQFF
TRBV3-1	TRBJ2-1	CASSQVGNAAGEQFF
TRBV7-2	TRBJ2-4	CASSLSSGSGKNIQYF
TRBV7-2	TRBJ1-1	CASSPYGGHREAFF
TRBV20-1	TRBJ2-7	CSLGGSDYEQYF
TRBV12-3/TRBV12-4	TRBJ2-6	CASTFGGSGANVLTF
TRBV5-5	TRBJ1-5	CASSLPREGQPQHF
TRBV28	TRBJ2-1	CASRPGPGPASVQFF
TRBV7-2	TRBJ2-2	CASRPRSGELFF
TRBV7-9	TRBJ2-1	CASSSSGREGNEQFF
TRBV25-1	TRBJ1-2	CASSESIGSAGYTF
TRBV11-1	TRBJ2-1	CASSPNGGGLGNNEQFF
TRBV7-9	TRBJ1-2	CASSLNPLYGYTF
TRBV20-1	TRBJ2-5	CSAPKGTQETQYF
TRBV12-3/TRBV12-4	TRBJ2-3	CASRFSAGTREIPHTDTQYF
TRBV5-1	TRBJ2-5	CASSLDKRGSDEQYF
TRBV5-1	TRBJ1-1	CASSQRMNTEAFF
TRBV20-1	TRBJ2-3	CSARSLAITDTQYF
TRBV7-2	TRBJ2-3	CASNFGGRTDTQYF
TRBV4-3	TRBJ2-7	CASSQGTFGEQYF
TRBV20-1	TRBJ2-1	CSARGTGRREQFF
TRBV9	TRBJ2-2	CASSVRITGELFF